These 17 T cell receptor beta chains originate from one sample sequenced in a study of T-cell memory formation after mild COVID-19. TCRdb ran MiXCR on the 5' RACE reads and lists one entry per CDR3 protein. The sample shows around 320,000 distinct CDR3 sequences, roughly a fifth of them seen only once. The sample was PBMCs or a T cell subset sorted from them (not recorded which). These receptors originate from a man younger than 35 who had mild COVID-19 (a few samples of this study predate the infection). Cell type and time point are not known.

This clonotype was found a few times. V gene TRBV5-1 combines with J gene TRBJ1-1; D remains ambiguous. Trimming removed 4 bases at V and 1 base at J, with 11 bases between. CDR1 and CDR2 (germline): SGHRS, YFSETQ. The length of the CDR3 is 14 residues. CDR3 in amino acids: CASSTPAENTEAFF. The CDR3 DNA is TGCGCCAGCAGCACTCCGGCGGAGAACACTGAAGCTTTCTTT.

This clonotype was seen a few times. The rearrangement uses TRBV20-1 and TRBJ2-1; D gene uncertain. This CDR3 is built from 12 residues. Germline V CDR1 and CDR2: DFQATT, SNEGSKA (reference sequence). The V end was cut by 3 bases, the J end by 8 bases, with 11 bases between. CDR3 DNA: TGCAGTGCTAGCGTCCGTATCGATGAGCAGTTCTTC. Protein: CSASVRIDEQFF.

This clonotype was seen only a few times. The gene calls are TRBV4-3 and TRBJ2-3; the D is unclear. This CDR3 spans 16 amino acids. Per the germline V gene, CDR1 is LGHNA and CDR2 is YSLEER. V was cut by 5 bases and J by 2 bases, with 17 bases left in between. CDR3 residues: CASSDSVGQPTDTQYF. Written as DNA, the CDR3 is TGCGCCAGCAGCGATTCAGTAGGGCAACCCACAGATACGCAGTATTTT.

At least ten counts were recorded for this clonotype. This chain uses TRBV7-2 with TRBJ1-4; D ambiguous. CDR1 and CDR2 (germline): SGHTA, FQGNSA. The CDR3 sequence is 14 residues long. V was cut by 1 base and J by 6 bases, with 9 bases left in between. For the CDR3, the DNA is TGTGCCAGCAGCTTAGTGGGAGGCGATGAAAAACTGTTTTTT. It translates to CASSLVGGDEKLFF.

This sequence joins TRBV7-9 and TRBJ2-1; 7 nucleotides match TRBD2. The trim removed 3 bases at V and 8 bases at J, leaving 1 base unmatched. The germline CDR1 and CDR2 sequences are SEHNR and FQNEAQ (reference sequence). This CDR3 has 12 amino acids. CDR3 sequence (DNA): TGTGCCAGCAGCTTTACTAGCGATGAGCAGTTCTTC. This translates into CASSFTSDEQFF. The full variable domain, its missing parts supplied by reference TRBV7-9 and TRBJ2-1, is DTGVSQNPRHKITKRGQNVTFRCDPISEHNRLYWYRQTLGQGPEFLTYFQNEAQLEKSRLLSDRFSAERPKGSFSTLEIQRTEQGDSAMYLCASSFTSDEQFFGPGTRLTVL.

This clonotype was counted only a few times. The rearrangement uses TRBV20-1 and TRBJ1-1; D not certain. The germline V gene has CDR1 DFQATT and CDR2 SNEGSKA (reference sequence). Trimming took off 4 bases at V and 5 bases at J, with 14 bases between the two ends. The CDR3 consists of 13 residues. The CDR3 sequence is CSAIPEEGTEAFF. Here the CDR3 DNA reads TGCAGTGCTATTCCGGAGGAGGGAACTGAAGCTTTCTTT.

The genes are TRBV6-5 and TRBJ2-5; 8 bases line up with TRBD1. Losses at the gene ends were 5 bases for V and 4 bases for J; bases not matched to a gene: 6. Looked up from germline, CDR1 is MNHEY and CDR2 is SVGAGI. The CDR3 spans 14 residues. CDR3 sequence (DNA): TGTGCCAGCAGTGACAGGGGCGTCGGAGAGACCCAGTACTTC. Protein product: CASSDRGVGETQYF.

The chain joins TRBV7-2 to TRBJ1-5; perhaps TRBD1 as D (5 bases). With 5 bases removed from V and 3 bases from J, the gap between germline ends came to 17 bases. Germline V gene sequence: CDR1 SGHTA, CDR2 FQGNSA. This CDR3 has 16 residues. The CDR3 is CASSPWGGKTNQPQHF. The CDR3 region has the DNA TGTGCCAGCAGCCCCTGGGGGGGAAAAACCAATCAGCCCCAGCATTTT.

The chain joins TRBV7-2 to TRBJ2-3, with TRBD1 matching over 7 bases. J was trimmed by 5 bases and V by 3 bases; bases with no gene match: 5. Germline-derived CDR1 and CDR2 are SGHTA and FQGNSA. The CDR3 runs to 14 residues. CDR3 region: CASSFRAGGDTQYF. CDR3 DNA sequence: TGTGCCAGCAGCTTCCGGGCAGGGGGAGATACGCAGTATTTT.

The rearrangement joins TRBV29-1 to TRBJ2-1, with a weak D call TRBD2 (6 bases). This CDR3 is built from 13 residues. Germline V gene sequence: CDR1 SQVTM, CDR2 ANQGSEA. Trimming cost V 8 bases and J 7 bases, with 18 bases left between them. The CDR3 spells CSYGASGGNEQFF. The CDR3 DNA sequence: TGCAGCTATGGGGCATCTGGGGGGAATGAGCAGTTCTTC.

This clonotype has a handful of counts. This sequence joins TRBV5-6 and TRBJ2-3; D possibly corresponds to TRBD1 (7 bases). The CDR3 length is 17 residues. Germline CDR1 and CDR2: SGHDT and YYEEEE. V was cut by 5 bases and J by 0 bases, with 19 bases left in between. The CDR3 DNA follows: TGTGCCAGCAGTCAGCCCCCAGGGGGACTCAGCACAGATACGCAGTATTTT. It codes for CASSQPPGGLSTDTQYF.

The CDR3 loop reads CAISAGGFYYEQYF. DNA for the CDR3: TGTGCCATCTCCGCGGGGGGGTTTTACTACGAGCAGTACTTC. The V call is TRBV10-3, the J call TRBJ2-7, with 9 bases fitting TRBD2. Germline CDR1 reads ENHRY; CDR2 reads SYGVKD. Trimming at V came to 8 bases and at J to 3 bases, leaving 8 bases not matched to a gene. This CDR3 has 14 residues.

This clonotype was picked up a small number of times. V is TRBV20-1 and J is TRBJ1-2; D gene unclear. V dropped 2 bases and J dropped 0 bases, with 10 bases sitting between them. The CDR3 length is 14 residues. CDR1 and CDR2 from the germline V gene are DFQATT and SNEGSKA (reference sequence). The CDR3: CSARFPITNYGYTF. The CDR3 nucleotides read TGCAGTGCTAGATTTCCAATAACTAACTATGGCTACACCTTC.

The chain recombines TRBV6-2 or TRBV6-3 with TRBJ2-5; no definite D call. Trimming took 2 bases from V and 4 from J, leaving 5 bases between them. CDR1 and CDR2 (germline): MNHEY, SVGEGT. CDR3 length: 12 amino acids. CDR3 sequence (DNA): TGTGCCAGCAGTTACCCCCCAGAGACCCAGTACTTC. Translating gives CASSYPPETQYF.

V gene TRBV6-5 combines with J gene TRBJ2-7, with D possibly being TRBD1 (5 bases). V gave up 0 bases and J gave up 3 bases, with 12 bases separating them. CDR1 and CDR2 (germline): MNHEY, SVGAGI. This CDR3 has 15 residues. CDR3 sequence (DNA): TGTGCCAGCAGTTACTCGTTTGGGCAGGGCTACGAGCAGTACTTC. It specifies CASSYSFGQGYEQYF.

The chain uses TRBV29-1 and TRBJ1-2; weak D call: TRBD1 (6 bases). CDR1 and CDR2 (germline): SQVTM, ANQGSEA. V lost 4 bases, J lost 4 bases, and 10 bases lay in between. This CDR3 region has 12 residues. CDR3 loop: CSVVQGGYGYTF. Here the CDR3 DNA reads TGCAGCGTTGTACAGGGCGGCTATGGCTACACCTTC.

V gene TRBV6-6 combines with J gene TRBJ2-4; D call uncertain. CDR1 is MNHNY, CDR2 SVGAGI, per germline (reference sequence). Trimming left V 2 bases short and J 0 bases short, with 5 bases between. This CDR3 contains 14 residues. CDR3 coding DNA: TGTGCCAGCAGTTACGGGCTAGCCAAAAACATTCAGTACTTC. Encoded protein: CASSYGLAKNIQYF.